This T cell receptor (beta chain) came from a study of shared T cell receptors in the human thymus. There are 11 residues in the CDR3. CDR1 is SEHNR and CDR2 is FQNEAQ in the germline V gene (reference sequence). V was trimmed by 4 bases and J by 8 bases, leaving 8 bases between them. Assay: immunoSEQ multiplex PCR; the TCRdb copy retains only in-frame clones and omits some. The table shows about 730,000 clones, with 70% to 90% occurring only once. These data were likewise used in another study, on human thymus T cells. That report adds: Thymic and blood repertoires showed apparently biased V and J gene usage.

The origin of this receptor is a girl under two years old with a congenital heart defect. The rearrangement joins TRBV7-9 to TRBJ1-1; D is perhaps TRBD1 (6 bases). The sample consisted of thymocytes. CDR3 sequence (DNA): TGTGCCAGCAGCTGGCAGGGGGAAGCTTTCTTT. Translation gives CASSWQGEAFF.